The 10 T cell receptor beta chains below were found in one sample sequenced in a study of cytomegalovirus exposure and HLA in healthy donors. It was with 60 Vbeta and 13 Jbeta primers that the PCR ran. TCRdb's table, derived via immunoSEQ multiplex PCR, lists solely in-frame clones and lacks some. The top ten clones hold 6% of a sample with roughly 120,000 clones, approximately 8.6% of them seen once. The source material was PBMCs. Receptors were obtained from a woman aged 40 to 55 in good health and CMV-seropositive.

This clone has only a few counts. The chain couples TRBV28 to TRBJ1-5, with TRBD1 as a possible D gene (5 bases). V was clipped by 6 bases and J by 9 bases, with 18 bases between them. Germline values: CDR1 MDHEN, CDR2 SYDVKM. There are 14 residues in the CDR3. The CDR3 protein is CASRRTGPVWPQHF. CDR3 in DNA: TGTGCCAGCAGGAGAACAGGCCCAGTGTGGCCCCAGCATTTT.

This chain connects TRBV6-4 to TRBJ2-4; a weak D match, TRBD1 (5 bases). The V and J ends lost 4 bases and 1 base respectively, with 14 bases between them. Per the germline V gene, CDR1 is MRHNA and CDR2 is SNTAGT. CDR3 length equals 16 residues. CDR3 in amino acids: CASSVDGRDAKNIQYF. CDR3 DNA: TGTGCCAGCAGTGTCGATGGCAGGGATGCCAAAAACATTCAGTACTTC.

The J gene is TRBJ1-2, the V gene TRBV11-2, with 7 bases identical to TRBD1. The V gene end was trimmed by 3 bases and the J gene end by 3 bases; junction bases not matched to a gene: 7. The length of the CDR3 is 15 residues. The germline V gene has CDR1 SGHAT and CDR2 FQNNGV. CDR3 in DNA: TGTGCCAGCAGCTTCACAGGGGCCCGAGACTATGGCTACACCTTC. Protein product: CASSFTGARDYGYTF.

This clone was observed at least ten times. The V gene is TRBV30, the J gene TRBJ1-2; tentatively, D is TRBD1 (5 bases). Germline CDR1 reads GTSNPN; CDR2 reads SVGIG (reference sequence). The CDR3 sequence is 14 residues long. Trimming left V 4 bases short and J 8 bases short, with 20 bases between. The CDR3 region is CAWKGLGATSGYTF. CDR3 sequence (DNA): TGTGCCTGGAAAGGATTAGGGGCCACGTCGGGCTACACCTTC. Drawing the rest from reference TRBV30 and TRBJ1-2, the complete variable domain is SQTIHQWPATLVQPVGSPLSLECTVEGTSNPNLYWYRQAAGRGLQLLFYSVGIGQISSEVPQNLSASRPQDRQFILSSKKLLLSDSGFYLCAWKGLGATSGYTFGSGTRLTVV.

This clone was seen a few times. This chain uses TRBV27 with TRBJ2-7; 8 bases agree with TRBD2. The germline V gene encodes CDR1 MNHEY and CDR2 SMNVEV (reference sequence). With V trimmed by 5 bases and J by 0 bases, 12 bases remained unmatched. The CDR3 spans 17 residues. The CDR3 sequence: CASSRKGLGGVSYEQYF. The CDR3 region has the DNA TGTGCCAGCAGTCGAAAGGGACTAGGAGGGGTCTCCTACGAGCAGTACTTC.

This clone was picked up a small number of times. The rearrangement uses TRBV30 and TRBJ1-4; 10 nucleotides align to TRBD1. The CDR3 is made up of 13 amino acids. CDR1 and CDR2 (germline): GTSNPN, SVGIG (reference sequence). With V trimmed by 8 bases and J by 6 bases, 6 bases remained unmatched. CDR3 in amino acids: CALTGGADEKLFF. The CDR3, as DNA: TGTGCCCTGACAGGGGGCGCGGATGAAAAACTGTTTTTT.

Only a few counts were recorded for this clone. The chain joins TRBV7-3 to TRBJ2-3, with D possibly being TRBD2 (5 bases). The V gene's germline CDR1 is SGHTA and CDR2 FQGTGA. This CDR3 region has 14 residues. The ends were cut back, 4 bases at V and 1 base at J, with 9 bases in the middle. The CDR3 loop is CASSSPGGTDTQYF. The CDR3 DNA is TGTGCCAGCAGCTCACCCGGGGGCACAGATACGCAGTATTTT.

This chain joins TRBV2 and TRBJ2-2; 7 positions match TRBD1. The J segment lost 0 bases and the V segment lost 10 bases, leaving 11 bases of the junction unmatched. This CDR3 is 16 amino acids long. CDR1 SNHLY and CDR2 FYNNEI come from the germline V gene. The CDR3: CATILAGTANTGELFF. In DNA, the CDR3 is TGTGCCACCATTCTAGCCGGGACAGCGAACACCGGGGAGCTGTTTTTT.

This clone has a count of ten or more. The chain has TRBV5-1 and TRBJ1-2, with a possible D match to TRBD1 (5 bases). The CDR3 totals 13 residues. The V gene lost 4 bases and the J gene lost 4 bases, with 11 bases spanning the gap. Germline CDR1 reads SGHRS; CDR2 reads YFSETQ. The CDR3 spells CASSVQVRYGYTF. The CDR3 region has the DNA TGCGCCAGCAGCGTACAGGTGCGCTATGGCTACACCTTC.

This clone has just a few counts. The rearrangement uses TRBV5-1 and TRBJ2-5; 11 nucleotides agree with TRBD1. Germline CDR1 reads SGHRS; CDR2 reads YFSETQ. The CDR3 spans 16 residues. The V and J ends lost 4 bases and 1 base, in that order; junction bases with no gene match: 6. The CDR3 is CASSTHGQGAQETQYF. The CDR3 DNA reads as TGCGCCAGCAGCACCCACGGACAGGGGGCCCAAGAGACCCAGTACTTC. The full variable domain, rest sourced from reference TRBV5-1 and TRBJ2-5, is KAGVTQTPRYLIKTRGQQVTLSCSPISGHRSVSWYQQTPGQGLQFLFEYFSETQRNKGNFPGRFSGRQFSNSRSEMNVSTLELGDSALYLCASSTHGQGAQETQYFGPGTRLLVL.